Below are 24 T cell receptor beta chains sequenced from a single sample in a study of blood T cells in healthy people across ages. Primers used in a second PCR of about 7 to 12 cycles were a sample-barcoded 5' primer and a J-beta primer mix. TCRdb re-called the 5' RACE reads through MiXCR, storing one row per CDR3 protein. The sample includes under 2,000,000 distinct CDR3 sequences, about 50% of them seen just once. The material sequenced was blood. The receptors come from a woman in her thirties or forties in good health.

The chain combines TRBV5-6 with TRBJ2-5, with no clear D. Germline CDR1 is SGHDT and CDR2 is YYEEEE. The CDR3 runs to 15 residues. Trimming took 0 bases from V and 11 from J, leaving 20 bases between them. In nucleotides, the CDR3 is TGTGCCAGCAGCTTGGCGGGCCCAGTCTACAATGAGCAGTACTTC. Translating gives CASSLAGPVYNEQYF. The whole variable domain, remainder taken from reference TRBV5-6 and TRBJ2-5, is DAGVTQSPTHLIKTRGQQVTLRCSPKSGHDTVSWYQQALGQGPQFIFQYYEEEERQRGNFPDRFSGHQFPNYSSELNVNALLLGDSALYLCASSLAGPVYNEQYFGPGTRLLVL.

This clonotype was counted a few times. The rearrangement joins TRBV4-1 to TRBJ2-7; 9 bases align to TRBD1. Germline CDR1 is MGHRA and CDR2 is YSYEKL. V was clipped by 3 bases and J by 2 bases; unmatched bases: 5. CDR3 length equals 15 residues. CDR3 protein: CASSQTGTGTYEQYF. The CDR3 DNA is TGCGCCAGCAGCCAGACCGGGACAGGGACCTACGAGCAGTACTTC.

This chain uses TRBV11-1 with TRBJ2-1; 7 bases are a match to TRBD1. CDR1 is SGHAT and CDR2 is FQDESV in the germline V gene (reference sequence). The CDR3 has 15 amino acids. After removal of 2 bases from V and 2 bases from J, the junction contained 3 bases not matched to a gene. The CDR3 nucleotides read TGTGCCAGCAGCTTAAAAGGGGGCGCCTACAATGAGCAGTTCTTC. It encodes CASSLKGGAYNEQFF.

The table lists this clonotype with a count of one. CDR3 nucleotide sequence: TGCAGCGTCCGGACAGGACAAGAAGCTTTCTTT. The encoded protein is CSVRTGQEAFF. The chain couples TRBV29-1 to TRBJ1-1, with TRBD1 identical over 7 bases. The CDR3 is 11 residues long. The V segment lost 6 bases and the J segment 8 bases; nucleotides outside the gene matches: 6. Germline V gene data show CDR1 as SQVTM and CDR2 as ANQGSEA.

Worth noting for this clonotype: It may be a read error: a sequence one base away is much more abundant. The rearrangement joins TRBV25-1 to TRBJ2-5; D remains ambiguous. Germline lookup yields CDR1 MGHDK and CDR2 SYGVNS. CDR3 length: 11 amino acids. V was cut by 4 bases and J by 7 bases, with 7 bases left in between. Written as DNA, the CDR3 is TGTGCCAGCAGTGTTAAAGGGACCCAGTACTTC. Protein sequence: CASSVKGTQYF. Together with reference TRBV25-1 and TRBJ2-5, the CDR3 gives the full variable domain: EADIYQTPRYLVIGTGKKITLECSQTMGHDKMYWYQQDPGMELHLIHYSYGVNSTEKGDLSSESTVSRIRTEHFPLTLESARPSHTSQYLCASSVKGTQYFGPGTRLLVL.

This chain links TRBV7-2 with TRBJ1-5; tentative D call: TRBD1 (6 bases). Looked up from germline, CDR1 is SGHTA and CDR2 is FQGNSA. The CDR3 length is 15 residues. Trimming took 1 base from V and 9 from J, leaving 16 bases between them. CDR3 nucleotide sequence: TGTGCCAGCAGCTTAGAACAGGGTACGCGTCTGCCCCAGCATTTT. Its protein is CASSLEQGTRLPQHF.

This clonotype was recorded a few times. The chain couples TRBV7-2 to TRBJ1-2; D ambiguous. In germline, CDR1 is SGHTA, CDR2 FQGNSA. V was trimmed by 1 base and J by 3 bases, leaving 12 bases between them. This CDR3 region has 15 residues. The DNA of the CDR3 is TGTGCCAGCAGCTTAGTTCCTCGGAGGGACTATGGCTACACCTTC. Translating gives CASSLVPRRDYGYTF.

The CDR3 region is CSAREGGSTKNIQYF. The CDR3 bases are TGCAGTGCTAGAGAGGGGGGCTCGACCAAAAACATTCAGTACTTC. This rearrangement joins TRBV20-1 to TRBJ2-4; D may correspond to TRBD1 or TRBD2 (6 bases each). Per the germline V gene, CDR1 is DFQATT and CDR2 is SNEGSKA (reference sequence). This CDR3 has 15 residues. Trimming pared 0 bases from V and 2 bases from J, leaving 11 bases between.

This chain connects TRBV6-6 to TRBJ1-2; 9 positions agree with TRBD1. This CDR3 has 17 amino acids. Germline V gene sequence: CDR1 MNHNY, CDR2 SVGAGI (reference sequence). The trim removed 0 bases at V and 8 bases at J, leaving 13 bases unmatched. The CDR3 DNA reads as TGTGCCAGCAGTTACTCGACAGTTGGGGACAGGGAGGGAGGCTACACCTTC. This translates into CASSYSTVGDREGGYTF.

This clonotype has at least ten counts. This chain uses TRBV29-1 with TRBJ2-3, with a weak D call TRBD1 (6 bases). V shed 5 bases and J shed 2 bases, with 20 bases lying between them. This CDR3 is built from 16 residues. Germline CDR1 is SQVTM and CDR2 is ANQGSEA. DNA of the CDR3: TGCAGCGTTCCCTCAAGGGACATCCCCACCACAGATACGCAGTATTTT. It codes for CSVPSRDIPTTDTQYF.

The V and J genes are TRBV28 and TRBJ2-5; weak D call: TRBD2 (5 bases). The closer fit of TRBJ2-7 to the DNA end suggests the J call may be wrong. Germline CDR1 is MDHEN and CDR2 is SYDVKM. This CDR3 comprises 13 residues. In DNA form, the CDR3 reads TGTGCCAGCAGTTTGAGGGTACCGAGCGAGCAGTACTTC. Translated, it gives CASSLRVPSEQYF.

This clonotype turned up a few times. The chain has TRBV7-2 and TRBJ2-7, with unresolved D. Germline-derived CDR1 and CDR2 are SGHTA and FQGNSA. V lost 3 bases and J 2 bases, leaving 8 bases between the germline ends. The CDR3 runs to 13 residues. The CDR3 coding sequence is TGTGCCAGCAGCTTTACGGATCCCTACGAGCAGTACTTC. This sequence encodes CASSFTDPYEQYF.

V and J are TRBV6-2 or TRBV6-3 and TRBJ2-4; D is ambiguous. The J call is uncertain, as TRBJ2-7 better fits the DNA end. CDR1 is MNHEY, CDR2 SVGEGT, per germline. This CDR3 contains 16 residues. Here the CDR3 DNA reads TGTGCCAGCGCTCATATGGGCGTACTTAGGGTCTACGAGCAGTACTTC. Translated: CASAHMGVLRVYEQYF.

This clonotype was observed a few times. The chain links TRBV4-2 to TRBJ2-6; D is unresolved. V lost 1 base, J lost 0 bases, and 10 bases lay in between. Per the germline V gene, CDR1 is LGHNA and CDR2 is YNFKEQ. The CDR3 contains 17 residues. CDR3 region: CASSQAAGVSGANVLTF. The DNA of the CDR3 is TGTGCCAGCAGCCAAGCCGCAGGCGTCTCTGGGGCCAACGTCCTGACTTTC.

This clonotype occurred once. V gene TRBV19 combines with J gene TRBJ2-7; TRBD2 might be the D (6 bases). This CDR3 contains 15 residues. Germline assignment: CDR1 LNHDA and CDR2 SQIVND (reference sequence). The V end lost 5 bases, the J end lost 2 bases, and 16 bases lay between the germline ends. CDR3 protein: CASSPRLEGTYEQYF. CDR3 DNA: TGTGCCAGTAGTCCCCGACTAGAAGGTACCTACGAGCAGTACTTC.

This chain uses TRBV9 with TRBJ2-5; TRBD2 agrees at 10 bases. This CDR3 is built from 15 residues. The J segment lost 11 bases and the V segment lost 1 base, leaving 11 bases of the junction unmatched. Germline CDR1 is SGDLS and CDR2 is YYNGEE. The CDR3 protein is CASSVISGGPNEQYF. CDR3 bases: TGTGCCAGCAGCGTAATTAGCGGGGGGCCCAATGAGCAGTACTTC.

In this sample, this clonotype turned up a few times. The rearrangement uses TRBV7-2 and TRBJ2-1, with 12 positions matching TRBD2. Germline V CDR1 and CDR2: SGHTA, FQGNSA. The trim removed 5 bases at V and 14 bases at J, leaving 13 bases unmatched. The CDR3 is 15 residues long. CDR3 sequence: CASSLITGLAGPEFF. In nucleotides, the CDR3 is TGTGCCAGCAGCCTGATTACCGGACTAGCGGGGCCGGAGTTCTTC.

The sample holds a few counts of this clonotype. V gene TRBV2 combines with J gene TRBJ2-7; D not certain. With 3 bases removed from V and 0 bases from J, the gap between germline ends came to 6 bases. The CDR3 has 13 residues. Germline CDR1 reads SNHLY; CDR2 reads FYNNEI. The CDR3 here is CASSDNISYEQYF. CDR3 bases: TGTGCCAGCAGTGACAACATCTCCTACGAGCAGTACTTC.

The chain uses TRBV20-1 and TRBJ1-4, with D unclear. Trimming took 2 bases from V and 3 from J, leaving 13 bases between them. The CDR3 spans 15 residues. Germline V gene sequence: CDR1 DFQATT, CDR2 SNEGSKA (reference sequence). CDR3 bases: TGCAGTGCTAGATCTGGGCCAGATCCTAATGAAAAACTGTTTTTT. Translation gives CSARSGPDPNEKLFF.

This clonotype was seen more than once but under ten times. This rearrangement joins TRBV12-3 or TRBV12-4 to TRBJ1-6, with 9 bases identical to TRBD1. Trimming at V came to 9 bases and at J to 8 bases, leaving 8 bases not matched to a gene. This CDR3 is built from 14 residues. CDR3: CASSSGQGYSPLHF. CDR3 DNA sequence: TGTGCCAGTAGCTCGGGACAGGGATATTCACCCCTCCACTTT.

This clonotype was seen a few times. This sequence joins TRBV7-2 and TRBJ2-4, with unresolved D. Trimming stripped 5 bases from V and 13 bases from J, with 18 bases between. CDR3 length: 13 amino acids. Germline CDR1 reads SGHTA; CDR2 reads FQGNSA. The CDR3 coding sequence is TGTGCCAGCAGCGATACCGGGTTTAGAGAGCAGTACTTC. Translated: CASSDTGFREQYF. Full variable domain (missing parts from reference TRBV7-2 and TRBJ2-4): GAGVSQSPSNKVTEKGKDVELRCDPISGHTALYWYRQSLGQGLEFLIYFQGNSAPDKSGLPSDRFSAERTGGSVSTLTIQRTQQEDSAVYLCASSDTGFREQYFGAGTRLSVL.

V usage is TRBV15 and J usage is TRBJ2-7, with 14 bases fitting TRBD2. The junction had 7 bases not matched to a gene; V was cut back by 3 bases and J by 6 bases. In germline, CDR1 is LNHNV, CDR2 YYDKDF (reference sequence). The CDR3 loop spans 16 amino acids. The CDR3 is CATSSGPGLAGVEQYF. The CDR3 DNA sequence: TGTGCCACCAGCAGTGGGCCGGGACTAGCGGGGGTCGAGCAGTACTTC.

The table lists this clonotype with a few counts. This chain links TRBV13 with TRBJ2-7; D gene uncertain. The CDR3 loop spans 12 amino acids. The germline V gene encodes CDR1 PRHDT and CDR2 FYEKMQ (reference sequence). Trimming pared 5 bases from V and 6 bases from J, leaving 11 bases between. CDR3 nucleotides: TGTGCCAGCAGCAATGGGCCAACCGAGCAGTACTTC. It yields the protein CASSNGPTEQYF. The entire variable domain, with the rest obtained from reference TRBV13 and TRBJ2-7, is as follows: AAGVIQSPRHLIKEKRETATLKCYPIPRHDTVYWYQQGPGQDPQFLISFYEKMQSDKGSIPDRFSAQQFSDYHSELNMSSLELGDSALYFCASSNGPTEQYFGPGTRLTVT.

In this sample, this clonotype turned up many times. The V call is TRBV10-3, the J call TRBJ2-5; D is unresolved. V lost 2 bases, J lost 1 base, and 2 bases lay in between. Germline V CDR1 and CDR2: ENHRY, SYGVKD. The CDR3 sequence is 12 residues long. CDR3 sequence (DNA): TGTGCCATCAGTGAGGGCCAAGAGACCCAGTACTTC. Protein sequence: CAISEGQETQYF.